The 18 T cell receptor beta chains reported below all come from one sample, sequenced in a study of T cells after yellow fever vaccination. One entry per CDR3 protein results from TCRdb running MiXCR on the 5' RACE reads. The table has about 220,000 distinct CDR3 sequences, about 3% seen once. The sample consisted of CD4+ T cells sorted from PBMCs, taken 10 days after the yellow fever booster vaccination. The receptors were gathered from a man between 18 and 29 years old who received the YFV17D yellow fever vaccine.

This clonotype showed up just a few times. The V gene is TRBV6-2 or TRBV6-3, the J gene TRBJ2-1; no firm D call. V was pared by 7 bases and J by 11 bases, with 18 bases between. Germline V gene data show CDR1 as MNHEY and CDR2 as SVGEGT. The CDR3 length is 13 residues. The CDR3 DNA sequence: TGTGCCAGCATTAATACCCCCACGGGCCAGCAGTTCTTC. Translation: CASINTPTGQQFF.

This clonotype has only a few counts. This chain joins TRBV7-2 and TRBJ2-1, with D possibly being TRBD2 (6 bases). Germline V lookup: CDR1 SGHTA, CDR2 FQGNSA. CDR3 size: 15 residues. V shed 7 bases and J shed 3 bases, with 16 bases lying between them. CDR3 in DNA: TGTGCCAGCACCTCTGGGGGGACTGACTACAATGAGCAGTTCTTC. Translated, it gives CASTSGGTDYNEQFF. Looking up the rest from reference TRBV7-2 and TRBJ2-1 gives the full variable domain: GAGVSQSPSNKVTEKGKDVELRCDPISGHTALYWYRQSLGQGLEFLIYFQGNSAPDKSGLPSDRFSAERTGGSVSTLTIQRTQQEDSAVYLCASTSGGTDYNEQFFGPGTRLTVL.

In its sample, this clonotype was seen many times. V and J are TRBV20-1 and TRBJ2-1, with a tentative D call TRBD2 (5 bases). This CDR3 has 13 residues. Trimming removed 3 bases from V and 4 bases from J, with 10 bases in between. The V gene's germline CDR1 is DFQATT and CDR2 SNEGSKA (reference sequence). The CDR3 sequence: CSASASIYNEQFF. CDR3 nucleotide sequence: TGCAGTGCTAGTGCTAGCATATACAATGAGCAGTTCTTC.

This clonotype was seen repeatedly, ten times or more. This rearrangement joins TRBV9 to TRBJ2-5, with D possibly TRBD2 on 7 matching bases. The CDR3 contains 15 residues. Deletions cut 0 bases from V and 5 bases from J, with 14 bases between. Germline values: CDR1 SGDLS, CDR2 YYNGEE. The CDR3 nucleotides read TGTGCCAGCAGCGTAGGGGCGGGGGCAGGGGAGACCCAGTACTTC. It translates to CASSVGAGAGETQYF.

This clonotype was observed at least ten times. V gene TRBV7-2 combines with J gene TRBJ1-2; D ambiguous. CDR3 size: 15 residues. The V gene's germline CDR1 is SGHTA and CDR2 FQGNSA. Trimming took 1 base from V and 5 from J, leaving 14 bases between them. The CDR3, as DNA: TGTGCCAGCAGCTTAGTTACCAGCCAAAATTATGGCTACACCTTC. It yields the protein CASSLVTSQNYGYTF.

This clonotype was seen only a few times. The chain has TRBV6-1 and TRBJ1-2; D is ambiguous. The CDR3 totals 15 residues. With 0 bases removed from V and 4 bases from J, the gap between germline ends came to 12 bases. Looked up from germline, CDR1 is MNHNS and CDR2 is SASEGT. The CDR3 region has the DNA TGTGCCAGCAGTGAAGCATTGGGCAGAGTCTATGGCTACACCTTC. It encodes CASSEALGRVYGYTF.

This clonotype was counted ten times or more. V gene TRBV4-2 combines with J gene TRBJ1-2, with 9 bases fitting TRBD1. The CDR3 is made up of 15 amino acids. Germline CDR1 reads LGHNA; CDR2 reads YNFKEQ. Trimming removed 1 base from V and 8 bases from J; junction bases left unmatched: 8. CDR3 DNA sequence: TGTGCCAGCAGCCAAGCCTCCGGGACAGGGTACGGCTACACCTTC. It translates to CASSQASGTGYGYTF.

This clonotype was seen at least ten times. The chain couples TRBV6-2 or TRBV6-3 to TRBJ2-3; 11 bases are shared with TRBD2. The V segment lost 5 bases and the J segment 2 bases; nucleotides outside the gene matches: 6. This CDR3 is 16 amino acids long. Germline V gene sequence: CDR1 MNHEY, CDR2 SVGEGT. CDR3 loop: CASSIRLAGHTDTQYF. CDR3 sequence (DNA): TGTGCCAGCAGTATCAGACTAGCGGGGCACACAGATACGCAGTATTTT.

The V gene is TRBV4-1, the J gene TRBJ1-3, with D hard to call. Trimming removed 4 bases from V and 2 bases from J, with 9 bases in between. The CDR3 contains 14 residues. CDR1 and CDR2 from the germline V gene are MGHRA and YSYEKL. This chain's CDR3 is CASSLGPTGNTIYF. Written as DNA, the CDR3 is TGCGCCAGCAGCCTCGGACCGACTGGAAACACCATATATTTT.

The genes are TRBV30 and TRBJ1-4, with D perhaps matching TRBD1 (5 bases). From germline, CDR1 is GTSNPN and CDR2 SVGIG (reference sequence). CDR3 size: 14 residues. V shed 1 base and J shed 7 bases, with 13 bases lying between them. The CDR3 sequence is CAWSARGFFEKLFF. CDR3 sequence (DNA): TGTGCCTGGAGTGCGCGGGGGTTTTTTGAAAAACTGTTTTTT.

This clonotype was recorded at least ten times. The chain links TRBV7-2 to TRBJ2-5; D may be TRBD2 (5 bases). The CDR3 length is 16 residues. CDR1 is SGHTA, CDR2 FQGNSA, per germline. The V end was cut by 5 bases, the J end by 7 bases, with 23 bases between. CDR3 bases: TGTGCCAGCAGCGGGCTAACTCCTGAAAAGCGGCGGACCCAGTACTTC. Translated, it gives CASSGLTPEKRRTQYF.

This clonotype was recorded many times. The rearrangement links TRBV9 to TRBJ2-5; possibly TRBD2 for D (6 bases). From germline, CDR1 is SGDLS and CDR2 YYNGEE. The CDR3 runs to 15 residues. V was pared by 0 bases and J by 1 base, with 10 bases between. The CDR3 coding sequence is TGTGCCAGCAGCGTAGACGGGGGACTCCAAGAGACCCAGTACTTC. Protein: CASSVDGGLQETQYF. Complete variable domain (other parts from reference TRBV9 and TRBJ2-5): DSGVTQTPKHLITATGQRVTLRCSPRSGDLSVYWYQQSLDQGLQFLIQYYNGEERAKGNILERFSAQQFPDLHSELNLSSLELGDSALYFCASSVDGGLQETQYFGPGTRLLVL.

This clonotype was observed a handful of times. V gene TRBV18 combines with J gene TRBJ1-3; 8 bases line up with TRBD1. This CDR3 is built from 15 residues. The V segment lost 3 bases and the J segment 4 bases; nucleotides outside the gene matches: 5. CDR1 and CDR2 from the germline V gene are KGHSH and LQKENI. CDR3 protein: CASSPDRVPGNTIYF. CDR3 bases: TGTGCCAGCTCACCGGACAGGGTGCCAGGAAACACCATATATTTT.

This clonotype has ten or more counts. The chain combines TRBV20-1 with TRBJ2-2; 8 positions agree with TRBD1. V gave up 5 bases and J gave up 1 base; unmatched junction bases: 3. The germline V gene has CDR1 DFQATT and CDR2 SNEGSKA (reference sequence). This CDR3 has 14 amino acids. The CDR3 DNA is TGCAGTGCTGTGGACAGGGTGAACACCGGGGAGCTGTTTTTT. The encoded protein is CSAVDRVNTGELFF.

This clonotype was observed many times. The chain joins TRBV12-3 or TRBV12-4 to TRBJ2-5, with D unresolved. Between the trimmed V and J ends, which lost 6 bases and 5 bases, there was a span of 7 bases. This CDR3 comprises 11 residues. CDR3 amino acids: CASRRSETQYF. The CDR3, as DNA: TGTGCCAGCAGGAGAAGCGAGACCCAGTACTTC.

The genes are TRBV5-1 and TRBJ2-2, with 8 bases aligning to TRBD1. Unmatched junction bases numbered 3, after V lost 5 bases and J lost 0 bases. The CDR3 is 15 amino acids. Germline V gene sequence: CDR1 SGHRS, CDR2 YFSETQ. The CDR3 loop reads CASRTGGSNTGELFF. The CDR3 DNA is TGCGCCAGCAGAACAGGGGGGTCGAACACCGGGGAGCTGTTTTTT.

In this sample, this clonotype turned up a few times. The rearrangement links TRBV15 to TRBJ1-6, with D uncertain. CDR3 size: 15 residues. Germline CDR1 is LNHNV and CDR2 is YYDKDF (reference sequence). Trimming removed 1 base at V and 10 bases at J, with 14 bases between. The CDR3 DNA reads TGTGCCACCAGCAGAGTACGGGGAATGGGCTCACCCCTCCACTTT. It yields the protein CATSRVRGMGSPLHF.

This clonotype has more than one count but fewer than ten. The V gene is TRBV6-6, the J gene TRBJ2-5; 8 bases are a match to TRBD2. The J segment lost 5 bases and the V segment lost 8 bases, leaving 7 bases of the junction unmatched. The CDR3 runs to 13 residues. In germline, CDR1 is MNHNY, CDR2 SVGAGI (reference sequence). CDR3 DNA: TGTGCCAGCTCTCGGGGGGGCCTGGAGACCCAGTACTTC. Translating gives CASSRGGLETQYF.